A selection of T cell receptor beta chains follows, all from one sample in a study of OX40 agonist ivuxolimab in advanced cancers. TCRdb keeps only in-frame clones here, not all; method: immunoSEQ multiplex PCR. The sample contains around 69,000 clones, 80% to 90% of which appear only once. Source: CD4+ or CD8+ T cells sorted from blood, taken in a trial of the OX40 agonist ivuxolimab. The source of these receptors is an adult with an advanced solid tumor such as melanoma, head and neck, liver or kidney cancer. CDR3s include the opening cysteine and the closing phenylalanine or tryptophan. Fields, in order: clone size, J gene, V gene, D gene, CDR3 length, CDR3 protein, CDR3 DNA. D genes are given only for firm matches. A row's size may be missing; if present it is once, few, many or a size class.

clone_size: once; j_call: TRBJ2-7; v_call: TRBV14; d_call: TRBD2; cdr3_length: 13; cdr3_aa: CASSLSGRDEQYF; cdr3_nt: TGTGCCAGCAGCCTTAGCGGGAGGGACGAGCAGTACTTC
clone_size: NA; j_call: TRBJ1-1; v_call: TRBV5-4; d_call: NA; cdr3_length: 14; cdr3_aa: CASSKPVGNTEAFF; cdr3_nt: TGTGCCAGCAGCAAGCCTGTGGGCAACACTGAAGCTTTCTTT
clone_size: NA; j_call: TRBJ1-5; v_call: TRBV12-5; d_call: NA; cdr3_length: 15; cdr3_aa: CASGRGTVSNQPQHF; cdr3_nt: TGTGCTAGTGGTCGGGGGACGGTTAGCAATCAGCCCCAGCATTTT
clone_size: NA; j_call: TRBJ2-5; v_call: TRBV7-2; d_call: TRBD1; cdr3_length: 14; cdr3_aa: CASSVDRAQETQYF; cdr3_nt: TGTGCCAGCAGCGTGGACAGGGCCCAAGAGACCCAGTACTTC
clone_size: NA; j_call: TRBJ2-1; v_call: TRBV7-8; d_call: NA; cdr3_length: 13; cdr3_aa: CASSRALAPEEFF; cdr3_nt: TGTGCCAGCAGCCGCGCACTAGCACCCGAGGAGTTCTTC
clone_size: NA; j_call: TRBJ2-5; v_call: TRBV18; d_call: NA; cdr3_length: 12; cdr3_aa: CASSPGIETQYF; cdr3_nt: TGTGCCAGCTCACCAGGGATAGAGACCCAGTACTTC
clone_size: NA; j_call: TRBJ2-5; v_call: TRBV5-1; d_call: NA; cdr3_length: 12; cdr3_aa: CASSYFQETQYF; cdr3_nt: TGCGCCAGCAGCTATTTCCAAGAGACCCAGTACTTC
clone_size: NA; j_call: TRBJ2-3; v_call: TRBV5-6; d_call: NA; cdr3_length: 12; cdr3_aa: CASSFQGDTQYF; cdr3_nt: TGTGCCAGCAGCTTCCAGGGGGATACGCAGTATTTT
clone_size: once; j_call: TRBJ2-1; v_call: TRBV14; d_call: NA; cdr3_length: 13; cdr3_aa: CASSQDLPEGQFF; cdr3_nt: TGTGCCAGCAGCCAAGATTTGCCAGAGGGACAGTTCTTC
clone_size: NA; j_call: TRBJ2-6; v_call: TRBV30; d_call: NA; cdr3_length: 19; cdr3_aa: CAWRAYLRFSSAGANVPTF; cdr3_nt: TGTGCCTGGAGGGCATATCTCAGGTTCTCCTCTGCTGGGGCCAACGTCCCGACTTTC
clone_size: NA; j_call: TRBJ1-4; v_call: TRBV7-9; d_call: NA; cdr3_length: 14; cdr3_aa: CASSLRREDEKLFF; cdr3_nt: TGTGCCAGCAGCTTAAGAAGGGAGGACGAAAAACTGTTTTTT
clone_size: NA; j_call: TRBJ1-2; v_call: TRBV6-5; d_call: TRBD1; cdr3_length: 14; cdr3_aa: CASSGWDSNYGYTF; cdr3_nt: TGTGCCAGCAGTGGTTGGGACAGTAACTATGGCTACACCTTC
clone_size: once; j_call: TRBJ1-2; v_call: TRBV28; d_call: NA; cdr3_length: 17; cdr3_aa: CASSFRTARRLLYGYTF; cdr3_nt: TGTGCCAGCAGTTTCAGGACTGCTCGTCGATTATTATATGGCTACACCTTC
clone_size: NA; j_call: TRBJ1-5; v_call: TRBV19; d_call: TRBD1; cdr3_length: 16; cdr3_aa: CASSTRGGTGSQPQHF; cdr3_nt: TGTGCCAGTAGTACCCGAGGGGGGACAGGGAGCCAGCCCCAGCATTTT
clone_size: NA; j_call: TRBJ2-4; v_call: TRBV7-2; d_call: NA; cdr3_length: 14; cdr3_aa: CASSPGFPKNIQYF; cdr3_nt: TGTGCCAGCAGCCCAGGGTTCCCCAAAAACATTCAGTACTTC
clone_size: NA; j_call: TRBJ2-2; v_call: TRBV4-3; d_call: TRBD1; cdr3_length: 16; cdr3_aa: CASSPGTAKNTGELFF; cdr3_nt: TGCGCCAGCAGCCCCGGGACAGCTAAGAACACCGGGGAGCTGTTTTTT
clone_size: NA; j_call: TRBJ2-3; v_call: TRBV28; d_call: NA; cdr3_length: 13; cdr3_aa: CASRDSATDTQYF; cdr3_nt: TGTGCCAGCCGGGACTCGGCCACAGATACGCAGTATTTT
clone_size: NA; j_call: TRBJ2-5; v_call: TRBV27; d_call: NA; cdr3_length: 13; cdr3_aa: CASSSSGFATQYF; cdr3_nt: TGTGCCAGCAGTTCGTCAGGGTTCGCGACCCAGTACTTC
clone_size: NA; j_call: TRBJ1-1; v_call: TRBV11-2; d_call: TRBD1; cdr3_length: 16; cdr3_aa: CASSRMGQFATTEAFF; cdr3_nt: TGTGCCAGCAGCCGAATGGGACAGTTTGCGACCACTGAAGCTTTCTTT
clone_size: NA; j_call: TRBJ2-7; v_call: TRBV4-3; d_call: NA; cdr3_length: 15; cdr3_aa: CASSPSRDPDYEQYF; cdr3_nt: TGCGCCAGCAGCCCATCCCGGGACCCAGACTACGAGCAGTACTTC
clone_size: once; j_call: TRBJ2-5; v_call: TRBV4-2; d_call: NA; cdr3_length: 14; cdr3_aa: CASSQGLPKETQYF; cdr3_nt: TGTGCCAGCAGCCAGGGACTCCCTAAAGAGACCCAGTACTTC
clone_size: NA; j_call: TRBJ1-2; v_call: TRBV6-4; d_call: NA; cdr3_length: 13; cdr3_aa: CASSDQTGTGYTF; cdr3_nt: TGTGCCAGCAGTGATCAGACGGGGACTGGCTACACCTTC
clone_size: NA; j_call: TRBJ2-4; v_call: TRBV5-1; d_call: TRBD1; cdr3_length: 16; cdr3_aa: CASSPGQGVSKNIQYF; cdr3_nt: TGCGCCAGCAGCCCGGGACAGGGGGTATCCAAAAACATTCAGTACTTC
clone_size: NA; j_call: TRBJ2-2; v_call: TRBV5-1; d_call: TRBD2; cdr3_length: 15; cdr3_aa: CASSLLAEFHRGAVF; cdr3_nt: TGCGCCAGCAGCTTACTAGCGGAGTTCCACCGGGGAGCTGTTTTT
clone_size: NA; j_call: TRBJ1-5; v_call: TRBV18; d_call: TRBD1; cdr3_length: 17; cdr3_aa: CASSPYGQGASNQPQHF; cdr3_nt: TGTGCCAGCTCACCTTATGGGCAGGGGGCCAGCAATCAGCCCCAGCATTTT
clone_size: NA; j_call: TRBJ2-5; v_call: TRBV5-8; d_call: NA; cdr3_length: 13; cdr3_aa: CASRSRGGETQYF; cdr3_nt: TGTGCCAGCAGATCCAGGGGAGGGGAGACCCAGTACTTC
clone_size: NA; j_call: TRBJ2-3; v_call: TRBV7-8; d_call: TRBD2; cdr3_length: 17; cdr3_aa: CASSSLAGAGGTDTQYF; cdr3_nt: TGTGCCAGCAGCTCACTAGCGGGCGCTGGGGGCACAGATACGCAGTATTTT
clone_size: NA; j_call: TRBJ2-7; v_call: TRBV6-5; d_call: NA; cdr3_length: 13; cdr3_aa: CASSYLGRGEQYF; cdr3_nt: TGTGCCAGCAGTTACTTGGGGCGCGGCGAGCAGTACTTC
clone_size: NA; j_call: TRBJ1-2; v_call: TRBV10-3; d_call: NA; cdr3_length: 14; cdr3_aa: CAISEEPDSYGYTF; cdr3_nt: TGTGCCATCAGTGAAGAGCCCGACTCCTATGGCTACACCTTC
clone_size: NA; j_call: TRBJ1-1; v_call: TRBV13; d_call: TRBD1; cdr3_length: 16; cdr3_aa: CASRLNTGQPSTEAFF; cdr3_nt: TGTGCCAGCAGACTTAATACGGGACAGCCCTCGACTGAAGCTTTCTTT
clone_size: few; j_call: TRBJ2-3; v_call: TRBV19; d_call: NA; cdr3_length: 13; cdr3_aa: CASSIGRADTQYF; cdr3_nt: TGTGCCAGTAGTATCGGGCGGGCAGATACGCAGTATTTT
clone_size: once; j_call: TRBJ2-1; v_call: TRBV23-1; d_call: NA; cdr3_length: 13; cdr3_aa: CASSQFRGFSQFF; cdr3_nt: TGCGCCAGCAGTCAATTTCGGGGGTTTTCTCAGTTCTTC
clone_size: NA; j_call: TRBJ2-5; v_call: TRBV7-9; d_call: TRBD1; cdr3_length: 15; cdr3_aa: CASSVGQGRQETQYF; cdr3_nt: TGTGCCAGCAGCGTAGGACAGGGTCGGCAGGAGACCCAGTACTTC
clone_size: NA; j_call: TRBJ2-1; v_call: TRBV30; d_call: NA; cdr3_length: 13; cdr3_aa: CAWSGTGYNEQFF; cdr3_nt: TGTGCCTGGAGTGGAACGGGCTACAATGAGCAGTTCTTC
clone_size: NA; j_call: TRBJ1-1; v_call: TRBV11-2; d_call: NA; cdr3_length: 15; cdr3_aa: CASSGRWGGDTEAFF; cdr3_nt: TGTGCCAGCAGCGGGCGTTGGGGAGGGGACACTGAAGCTTTCTTT
clone_size: NA; j_call: TRBJ1-2; v_call: TRBV6-1; d_call: NA; cdr3_length: 14; cdr3_aa: CASSAGGVLNGYTF; cdr3_nt: TGTGCCAGCAGTGCGGGGGGGGTCCTCAATGGCTACACCTTC
clone_size: NA; j_call: TRBJ1-1; v_call: TRBV18; d_call: NA; cdr3_length: 13; cdr3_aa: CASSPRADTEAFF; cdr3_nt: TGTGCCAGCTCACCCAGGGCTGACACTGAAGCTTTCTTT
clone_size: NA; j_call: TRBJ2-3; v_call: TRBV7-3; d_call: TRBD1; cdr3_length: 14; cdr3_aa: CASSPGQGADTQYF; cdr3_nt: TGTGCCAGCAGCCCCGGACAGGGTGCAGATACGCAGTATTTT
clone_size: NA; j_call: TRBJ2-1; v_call: TRBV11-3; d_call: TRBD2; cdr3_length: 16; cdr3_aa: CASSGTSGTQRREQFF; cdr3_nt: TGTGCCAGCAGCGGGACTAGCGGGACCCAACGGCGTGAGCAGTTCTTC
clone_size: NA; j_call: TRBJ2-7; v_call: TRBV11-1; d_call: NA; cdr3_length: 15; cdr3_aa: CASSLVTDISYEQYF; cdr3_nt: TGTGCCAGCAGCTTAGTAACTGACATCTCCTACGAGCAGTACTTC
clone_size: NA; j_call: TRBJ1-5; v_call: TRBV30; d_call: NA; cdr3_length: 13; cdr3_aa: CAWSVSRNQPQHF; cdr3_nt: TGTGCCTGGAGTGTATCCCGAAATCAGCCCCAGCATTTT
clone_size: NA; j_call: TRBJ1-1; v_call: TRBV11-2; d_call: NA; cdr3_length: 16; cdr3_aa: CASSLDQRSLNTEAFF; cdr3_nt: TGTGCCAGCAGCTTAGATCAAAGGAGTCTGAACACTGAAGCTTTCTTT